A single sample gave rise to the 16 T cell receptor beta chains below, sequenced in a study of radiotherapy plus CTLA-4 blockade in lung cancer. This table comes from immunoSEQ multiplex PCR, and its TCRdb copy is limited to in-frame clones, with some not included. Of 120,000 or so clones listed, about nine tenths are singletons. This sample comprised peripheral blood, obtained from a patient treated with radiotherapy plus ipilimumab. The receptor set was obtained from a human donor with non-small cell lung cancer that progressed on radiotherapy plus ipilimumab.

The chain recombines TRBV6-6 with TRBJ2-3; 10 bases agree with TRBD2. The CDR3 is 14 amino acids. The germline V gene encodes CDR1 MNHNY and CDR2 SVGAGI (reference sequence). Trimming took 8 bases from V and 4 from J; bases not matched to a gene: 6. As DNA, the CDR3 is TGTGCCAGCGGAGCGGGAGGGCCGTCAGATACGCAGTATTTT. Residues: CASGAGGPSDTQYF.

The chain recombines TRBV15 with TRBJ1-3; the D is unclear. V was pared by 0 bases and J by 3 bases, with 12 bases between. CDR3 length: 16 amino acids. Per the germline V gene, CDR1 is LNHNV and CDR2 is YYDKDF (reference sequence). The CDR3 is CATSRDSGVSGNTIYF. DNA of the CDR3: TGTGCCACCAGCAGAGATTCGGGAGTTAGTGGAAACACCATATATTTT.

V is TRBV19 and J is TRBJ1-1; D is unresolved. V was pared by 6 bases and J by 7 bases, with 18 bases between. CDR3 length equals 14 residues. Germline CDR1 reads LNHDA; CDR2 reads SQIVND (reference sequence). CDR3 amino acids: CASRDFGESSEAFF. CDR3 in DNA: TGTGCCAGTAGGGACTTCGGGGAGAGCAGTGAAGCTTTCTTT.

CDR3 loop: CASSLASSYTYTGELFF. The CDR3 DNA sequence: TGTGCCAGCAGCTTGGCCAGTTCGTACACTTACACCGGGGAGCTGTTTTTT. The chain couples TRBV5-6 to TRBJ2-2; D uncertain. Trimming removed 0 bases at V and 3 bases at J, with 15 bases between. CDR3 length: 17 amino acids. Germline V gene data show CDR1 as SGHDT and CDR2 as YYEEEE.

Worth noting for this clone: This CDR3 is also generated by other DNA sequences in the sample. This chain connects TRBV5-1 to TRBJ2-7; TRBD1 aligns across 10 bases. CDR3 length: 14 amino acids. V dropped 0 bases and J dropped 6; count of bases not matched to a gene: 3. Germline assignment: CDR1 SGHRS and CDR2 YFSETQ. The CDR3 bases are TGCGCCAGCAGCTTGGGACAGGGGGCTCCCGAGCAGTACTTC. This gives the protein CASSLGQGAPEQYF.

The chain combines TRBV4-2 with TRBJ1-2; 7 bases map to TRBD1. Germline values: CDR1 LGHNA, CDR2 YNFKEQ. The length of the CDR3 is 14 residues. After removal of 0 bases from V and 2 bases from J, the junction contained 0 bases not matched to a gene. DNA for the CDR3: TGTGCCAGCAGCCAAGACAGGGGGAACTATGGCTACACCTTC. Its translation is CASSQDRGNYGYTF.

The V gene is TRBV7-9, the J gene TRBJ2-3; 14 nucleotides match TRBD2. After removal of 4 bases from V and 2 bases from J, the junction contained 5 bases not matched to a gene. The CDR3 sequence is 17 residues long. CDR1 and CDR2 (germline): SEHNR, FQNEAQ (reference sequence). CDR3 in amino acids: CASSSGLAGAYTDTQYF. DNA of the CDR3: TGTGCCAGCAGCTCGGGACTAGCGGGAGCTTACACAGATACGCAGTATTTT.

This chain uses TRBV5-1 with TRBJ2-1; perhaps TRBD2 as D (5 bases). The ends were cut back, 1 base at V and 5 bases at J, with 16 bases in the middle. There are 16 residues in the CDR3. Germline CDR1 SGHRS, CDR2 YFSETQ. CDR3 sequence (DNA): TGCGCCAGCAGCTTGTCTACCCGACCGGAGGACAATGAGCAGTTCTTC. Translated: CASSLSTRPEDNEQFF.

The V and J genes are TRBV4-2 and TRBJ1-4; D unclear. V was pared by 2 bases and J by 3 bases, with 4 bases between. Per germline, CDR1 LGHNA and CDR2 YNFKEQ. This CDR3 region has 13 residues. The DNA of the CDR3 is TGTGCCAGCAGCCAATCGGCTAATGAAAAACTGTTTTTT. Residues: CASSQSANEKLFF.

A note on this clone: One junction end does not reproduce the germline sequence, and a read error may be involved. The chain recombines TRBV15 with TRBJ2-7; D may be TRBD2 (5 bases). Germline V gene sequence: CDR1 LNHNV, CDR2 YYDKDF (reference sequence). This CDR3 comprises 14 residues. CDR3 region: CATSVTRGSCEQYF. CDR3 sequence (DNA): TGTGCCACCAGCGTGACACGGGGATCCTGCGAGCAGTACTTC.

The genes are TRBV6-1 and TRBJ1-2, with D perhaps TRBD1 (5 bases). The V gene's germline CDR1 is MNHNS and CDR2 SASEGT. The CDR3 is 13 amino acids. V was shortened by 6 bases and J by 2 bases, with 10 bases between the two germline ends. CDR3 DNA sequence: TGTGCCAGCAGAAACAGGATGAACTATGGCTACACCTTC. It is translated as CASRNRMNYGYTF.

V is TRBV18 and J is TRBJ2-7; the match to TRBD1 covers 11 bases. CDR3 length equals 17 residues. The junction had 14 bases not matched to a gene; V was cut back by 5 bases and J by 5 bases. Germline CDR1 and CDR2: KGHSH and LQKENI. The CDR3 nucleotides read TGTGCCAGCTCAACCGGGACAGGGGGACTGGCGGGGGACGAGCAGTACTTC. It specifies CASSTGTGGLAGDEQYF.

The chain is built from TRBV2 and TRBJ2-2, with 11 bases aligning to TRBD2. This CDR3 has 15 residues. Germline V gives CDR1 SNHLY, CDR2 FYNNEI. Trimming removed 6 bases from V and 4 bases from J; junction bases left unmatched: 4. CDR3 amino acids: CASSLLAGVTGELFF. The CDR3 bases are TGTGCCAGCAGCTTACTAGCGGGAGTCACCGGGGAGCTGTTTTTT.

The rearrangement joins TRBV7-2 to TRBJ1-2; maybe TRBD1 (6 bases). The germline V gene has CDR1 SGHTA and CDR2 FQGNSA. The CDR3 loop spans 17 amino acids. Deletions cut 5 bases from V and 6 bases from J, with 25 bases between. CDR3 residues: CASSPEGGIWRDNGYTF. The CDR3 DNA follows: TGTGCCAGCAGCCCAGAGGGGGGGATATGGAGGGATAATGGCTACACCTTC.

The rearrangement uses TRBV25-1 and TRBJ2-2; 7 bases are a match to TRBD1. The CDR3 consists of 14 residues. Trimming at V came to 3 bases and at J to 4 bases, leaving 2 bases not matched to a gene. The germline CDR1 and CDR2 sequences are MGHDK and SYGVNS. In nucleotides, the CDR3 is TGTGCCAGCAGTGACCACAGGGGCACCGGGGAGCTGTTTTTT. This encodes CASSDHRGTGELFF.

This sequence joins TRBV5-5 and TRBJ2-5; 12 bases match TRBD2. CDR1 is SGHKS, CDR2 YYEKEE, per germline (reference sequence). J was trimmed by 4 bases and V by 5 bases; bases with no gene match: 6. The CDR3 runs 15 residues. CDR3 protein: CASSPRTSGIETQYF. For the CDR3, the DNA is TGTGCCAGCAGTCCTAGGACTAGCGGGATAGAGACCCAGTACTTC.